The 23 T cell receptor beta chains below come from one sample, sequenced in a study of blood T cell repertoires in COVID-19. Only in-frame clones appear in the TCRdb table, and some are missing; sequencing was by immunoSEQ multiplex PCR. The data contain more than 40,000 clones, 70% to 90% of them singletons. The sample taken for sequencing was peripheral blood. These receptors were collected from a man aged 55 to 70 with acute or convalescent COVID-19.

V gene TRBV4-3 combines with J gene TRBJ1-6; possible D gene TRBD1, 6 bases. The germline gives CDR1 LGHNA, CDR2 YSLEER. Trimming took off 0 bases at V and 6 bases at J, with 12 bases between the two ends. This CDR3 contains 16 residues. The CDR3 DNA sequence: TGCGCCAGCAGCCAAGACAGGGGAGTCTCTAATTCACCCCTCCACTTT. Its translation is CASSQDRGVSNSPLHF.

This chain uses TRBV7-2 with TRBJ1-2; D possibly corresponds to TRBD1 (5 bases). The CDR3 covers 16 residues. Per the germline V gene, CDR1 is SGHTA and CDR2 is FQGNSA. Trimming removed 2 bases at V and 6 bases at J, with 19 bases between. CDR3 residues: CASSLLSVGRADGYTF. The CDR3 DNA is TGTGCCAGCAGCTTACTGTCAGTCGGCAGGGCGGATGGCTACACCTTC.

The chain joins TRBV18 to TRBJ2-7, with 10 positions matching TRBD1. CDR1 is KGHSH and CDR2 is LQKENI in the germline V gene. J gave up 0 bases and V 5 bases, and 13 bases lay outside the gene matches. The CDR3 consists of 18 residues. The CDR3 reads CASSTPGQGRSNSYEQYF. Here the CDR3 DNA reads TGTGCCAGCTCAACTCCGGGACAGGGGAGATCTAACTCCTACGAGCAGTACTTC.

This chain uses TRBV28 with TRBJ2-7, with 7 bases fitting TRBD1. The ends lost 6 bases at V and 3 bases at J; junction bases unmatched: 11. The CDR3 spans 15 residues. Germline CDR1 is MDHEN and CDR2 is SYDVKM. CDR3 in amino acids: CASRPGTALIYEQYF. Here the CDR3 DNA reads TGTGCCAGCAGACCTGGGACAGCGCTCATCTACGAGCAGTACTTC.

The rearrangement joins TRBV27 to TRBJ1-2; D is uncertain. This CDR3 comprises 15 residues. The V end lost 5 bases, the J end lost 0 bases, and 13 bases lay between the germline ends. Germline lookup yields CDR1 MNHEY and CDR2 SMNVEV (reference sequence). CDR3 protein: CASSRSDGANYGYTF. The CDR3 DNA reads TGTGCCAGCAGTCGGTCGGACGGGGCTAACTATGGCTACACCTTC.

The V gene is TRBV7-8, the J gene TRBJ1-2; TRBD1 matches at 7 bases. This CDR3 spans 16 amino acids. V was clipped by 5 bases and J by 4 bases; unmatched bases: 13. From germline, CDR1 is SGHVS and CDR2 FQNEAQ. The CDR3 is CASSALKQGIGYGYTF. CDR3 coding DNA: TGTGCCAGCAGCGCCCTCAAACAGGGGATCGGCTATGGCTACACCTTC.

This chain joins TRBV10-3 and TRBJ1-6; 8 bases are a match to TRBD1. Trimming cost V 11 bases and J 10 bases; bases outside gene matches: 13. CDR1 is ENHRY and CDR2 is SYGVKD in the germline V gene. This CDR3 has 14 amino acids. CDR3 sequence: CAAAQQGAGSPLHF. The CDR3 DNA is TGTGCCGCGGCACAGCAGGGGGCAGGGTCACCCCTCCACTTT.

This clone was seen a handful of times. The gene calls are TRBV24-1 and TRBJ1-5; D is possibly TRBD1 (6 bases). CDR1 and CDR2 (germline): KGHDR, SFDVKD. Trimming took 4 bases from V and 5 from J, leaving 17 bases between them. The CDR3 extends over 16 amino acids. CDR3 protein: CATSDPRQATDQPQHF. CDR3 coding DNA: TGTGCCACCAGTGACCCGAGACAGGCCACTGATCAGCCCCAGCATTTT.

CDR3 bases: TGTGCCAGCAGCCCAGGGACAGCGGTGGGCAATCAGCCCCAGCATTTT. Translating gives CASSPGTAVGNQPQHF. The chain links TRBV7-8 to TRBJ1-5, with 7 bases that match TRBD1. The germline V gene encodes CDR1 SGHVS and CDR2 FQNEAQ. The V segment lost 5 bases and the J segment 2 bases; nucleotides outside the gene matches: 9. There are 16 residues in the CDR3.

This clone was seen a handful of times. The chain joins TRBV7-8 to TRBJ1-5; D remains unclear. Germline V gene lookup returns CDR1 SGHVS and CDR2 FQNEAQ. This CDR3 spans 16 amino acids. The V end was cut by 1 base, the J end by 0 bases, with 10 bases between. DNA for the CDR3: TGTGCCAGCAGCTTAGGTACACGATATAGCAATCAGCCCCAGCATTTT. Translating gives CASSLGTRYSNQPQHF. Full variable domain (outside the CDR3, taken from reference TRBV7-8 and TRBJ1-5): GAGVSQSPRYKVAKRGQDVALRCDPISGHVSLFWYQQALGQGPEFLTYFQNEAQLDKSGLPSDRFFAERPEGSVSTLKIQRTQQEDSAVYLCASSLGTRYSNQPQHFGDGTRLSIL.

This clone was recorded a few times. CDR3 region: CASSPRDGQGINGYTF. The CDR3 DNA is TGTGCCAGCAGCCCACGAGACGGACAGGGTATCAATGGCTACACCTTC. The chain combines TRBV9 with TRBJ1-2; TRBD1 agrees at 8 bases. This CDR3 has 16 amino acids. J lost 6 bases, V lost 4 bases, and 14 bases had no gene match. Germline CDR1 reads SGDLS; CDR2 reads YYNGEE.

Here the CDR3 reads CASSSRTAGGTEAFF. CDR3 in DNA: TGCGCCAGCAGCTCCCGGACAGCAGGGGGCACTGAAGCTTTCTTT. The V and J genes are TRBV5-1 and TRBJ1-1, with 7 bases lining up with TRBD1. The CDR3 length is 15 residues. Per the germline V gene, CDR1 is SGHRS and CDR2 is YFSETQ. The trim removed 3 bases at V and 4 bases at J, leaving 9 bases unmatched.

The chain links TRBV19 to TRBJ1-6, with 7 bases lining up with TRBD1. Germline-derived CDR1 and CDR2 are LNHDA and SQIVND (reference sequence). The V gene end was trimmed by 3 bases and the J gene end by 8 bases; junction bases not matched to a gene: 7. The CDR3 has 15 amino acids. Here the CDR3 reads CASSMYWQGDSPLHF. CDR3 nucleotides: TGTGCCAGTAGTATGTATTGGCAGGGGGATTCACCCCTCCACTTT.

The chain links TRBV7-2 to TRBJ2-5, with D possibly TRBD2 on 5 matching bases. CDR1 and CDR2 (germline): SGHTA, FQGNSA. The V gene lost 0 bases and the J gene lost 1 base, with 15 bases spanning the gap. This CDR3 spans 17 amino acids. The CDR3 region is CASSLAGSGTTQETQYF. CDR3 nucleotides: TGTGCCAGCAGCTTAGCGGGGAGTGGTACGACCCAAGAGACCCAGTACTTC.

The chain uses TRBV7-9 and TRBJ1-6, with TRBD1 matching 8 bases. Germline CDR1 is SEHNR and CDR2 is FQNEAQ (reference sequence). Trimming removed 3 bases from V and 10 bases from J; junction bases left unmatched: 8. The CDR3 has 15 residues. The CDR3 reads CASSLGGTGGSPLHF. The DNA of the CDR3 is TGTGCCAGCAGCTTGGGGGGCACAGGGGGGTCACCCCTCCACTTT. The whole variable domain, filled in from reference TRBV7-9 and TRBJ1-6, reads DTGVSQNPRHKITKRGQNVTFRCDPISEHNRLYWYRQTLGQGPEFLTYFQNEAQLEKSRLLSDRFSAERPKGSFSTLEIQRTEQGDSAMYLCASSLGGTGGSPLHFGNGTRLTVT.

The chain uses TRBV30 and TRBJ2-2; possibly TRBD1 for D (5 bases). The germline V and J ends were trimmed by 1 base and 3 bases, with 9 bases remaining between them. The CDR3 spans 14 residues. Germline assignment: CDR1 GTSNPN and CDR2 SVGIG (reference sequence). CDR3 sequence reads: CAWSARTYTGELFF. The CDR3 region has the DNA TGTGCCTGGAGTGCCCGGACATACACCGGGGAGCTGTTTTTT. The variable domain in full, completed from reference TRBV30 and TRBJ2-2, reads SQTIHQWPATLVQPVGSPLSLECTVEGTSNPNLYWYRQAAGRGLQLLFYSVGIGQISSEVPQNLSASRPQDRQFILSSKKLLLSDSGFYLCAWSARTYTGELFFGEGSRLTVL.

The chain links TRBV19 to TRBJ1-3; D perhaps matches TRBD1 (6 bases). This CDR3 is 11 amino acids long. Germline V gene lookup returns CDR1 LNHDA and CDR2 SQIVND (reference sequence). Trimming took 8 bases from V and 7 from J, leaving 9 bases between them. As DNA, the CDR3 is TGTGCCAGTTTTCAGGGGAACACCATATATTTT. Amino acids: CASFQGNTIYF.

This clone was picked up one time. The CDR3 DNA reads TGTGCACTCGACAGGGGGCGAGGGGGCTACACCTTC. It encodes CALDRGRGGYTF. V and J are TRBV30 and TRBJ1-2; 10 bases fit TRBD1. The CDR3 spans 12 residues. CDR1 is GTSNPN and CDR2 is SVGIG in the germline V gene (reference sequence). Based on the CDR3 plus reference TRBV30 and TRBJ1-2, the full variable domain is SQTIHQWPATLVQPVGSPLSLECTVEGTSNPNLYWYRQAAGRGLQLLFYSVGIGQISSEVPQNLSASRPQDRQFILSSKKLLLSDSGFYLCALDRGRGGYTFGSGTRLTVV.

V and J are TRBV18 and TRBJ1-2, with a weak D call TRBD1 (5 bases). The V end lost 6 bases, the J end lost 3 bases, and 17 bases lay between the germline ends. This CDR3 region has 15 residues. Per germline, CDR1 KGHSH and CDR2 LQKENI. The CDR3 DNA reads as TGTGCCAGCTCCATCGGGACTCAGGGACACTATGGCTACACCTTC. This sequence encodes CASSIGTQGHYGYTF.

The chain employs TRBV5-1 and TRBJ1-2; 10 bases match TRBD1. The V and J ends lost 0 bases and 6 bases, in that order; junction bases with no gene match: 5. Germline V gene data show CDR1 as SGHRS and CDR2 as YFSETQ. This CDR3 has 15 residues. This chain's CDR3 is CASSLEGQGGNGYTF. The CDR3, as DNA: TGCGCCAGCAGCTTGGAAGGACAGGGGGGCAATGGCTACACCTTC.

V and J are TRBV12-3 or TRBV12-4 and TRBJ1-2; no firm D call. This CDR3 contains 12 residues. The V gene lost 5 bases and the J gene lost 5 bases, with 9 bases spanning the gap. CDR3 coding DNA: TGTGCCAGCAGTCCTACGTGGTATGGCTACACCTTC. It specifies CASSPTWYGYTF.

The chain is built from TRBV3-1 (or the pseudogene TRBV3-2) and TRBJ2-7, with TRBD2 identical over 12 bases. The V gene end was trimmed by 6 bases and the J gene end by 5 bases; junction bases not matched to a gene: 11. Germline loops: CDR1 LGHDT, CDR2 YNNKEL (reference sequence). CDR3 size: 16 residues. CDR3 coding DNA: TGTGCCAGCAGTCACGGGGCTAGCGGGGGGGCCAACGAGCAGTACTTC. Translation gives CASSHGASGGANEQYF.

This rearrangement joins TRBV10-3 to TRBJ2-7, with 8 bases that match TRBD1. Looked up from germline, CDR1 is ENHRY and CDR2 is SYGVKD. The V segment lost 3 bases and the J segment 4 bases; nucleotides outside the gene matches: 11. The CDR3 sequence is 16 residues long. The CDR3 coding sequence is TGTGCCATCAGTGAACCTACGGGACAGGCGAGGTACGAGCAGTACTTC. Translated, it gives CAISEPTGQARYEQYF.